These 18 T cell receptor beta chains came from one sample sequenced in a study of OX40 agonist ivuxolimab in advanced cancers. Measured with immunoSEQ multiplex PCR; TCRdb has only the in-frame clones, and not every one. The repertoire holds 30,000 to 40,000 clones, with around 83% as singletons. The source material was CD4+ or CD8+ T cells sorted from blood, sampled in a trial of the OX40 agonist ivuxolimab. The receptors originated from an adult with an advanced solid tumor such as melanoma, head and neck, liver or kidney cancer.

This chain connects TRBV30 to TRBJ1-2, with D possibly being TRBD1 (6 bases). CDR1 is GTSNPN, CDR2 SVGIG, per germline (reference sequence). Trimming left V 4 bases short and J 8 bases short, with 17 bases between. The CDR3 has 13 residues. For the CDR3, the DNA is TGTGCCTGGACTACCGCGGGGGCGGGAGGCTACACCTTC. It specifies CAWTTAGAGGYTF.

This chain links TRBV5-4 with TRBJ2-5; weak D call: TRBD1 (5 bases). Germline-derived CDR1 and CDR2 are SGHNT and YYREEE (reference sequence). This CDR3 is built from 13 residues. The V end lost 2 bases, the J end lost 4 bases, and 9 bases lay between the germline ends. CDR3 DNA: TGTGCCAGCAGCTTAAGGCAGGGAGAGACCCAGTACTTC. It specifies CASSLRQGETQYF. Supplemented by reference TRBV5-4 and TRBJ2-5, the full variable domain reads ETGVTQSPTHLIKTRGQQVTLRCSSQSGHNTVSWYQQALGQGPQFIFQYYREEENGRGNFPPRFSGLQFPNYSSELNVNALELDDSALYLCASSLRQGETQYFGPGTRLLVL.

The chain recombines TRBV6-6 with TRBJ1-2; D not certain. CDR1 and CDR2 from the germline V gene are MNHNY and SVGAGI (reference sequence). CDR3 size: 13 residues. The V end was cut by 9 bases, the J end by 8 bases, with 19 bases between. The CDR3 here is CASSLSPARGYTF. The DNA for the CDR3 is TGTGCCAGTTCCCTGTCCCCCGCTCGAGGCTACACCTTC.

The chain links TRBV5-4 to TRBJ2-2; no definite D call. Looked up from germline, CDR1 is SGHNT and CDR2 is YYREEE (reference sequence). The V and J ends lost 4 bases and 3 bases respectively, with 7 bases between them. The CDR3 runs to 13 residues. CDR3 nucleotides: TGTGCCAGCAGCGCACGGGACACCGGGGAGCTGTTTTTT. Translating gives CASSARDTGELFF.

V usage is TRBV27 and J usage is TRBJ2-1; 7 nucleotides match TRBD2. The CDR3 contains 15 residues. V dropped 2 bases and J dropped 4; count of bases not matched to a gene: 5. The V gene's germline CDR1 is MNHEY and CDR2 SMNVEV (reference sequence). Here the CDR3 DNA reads TGTGCCAGCAGTTTAGCGGCTAGCGGATACAATGAGCAGTTCTTC. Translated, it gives CASSLAASGYNEQFF.

CDR3 protein: CASSLTSGRYDEQYF. The CDR3 nucleotides read TGTGCCAGCAGCCTAACTAGCGGGAGGTATGACGAGCAGTACTTC. The chain is built from TRBV7-2 and TRBJ2-7; the match to TRBD2 covers 12 bases. With 5 bases clipped from V and 5 bases from J, the junction kept 7 bases outside the gene matches. CDR1 and CDR2 (germline): SGHTA, FQGNSA. CDR3 length equals 15 residues.

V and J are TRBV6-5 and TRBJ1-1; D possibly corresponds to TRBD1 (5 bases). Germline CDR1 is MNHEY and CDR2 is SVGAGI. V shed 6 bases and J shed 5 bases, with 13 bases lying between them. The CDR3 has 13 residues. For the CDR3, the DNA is TGTGCCAGCAGCCACGGTGGGGGTACTGAAGCTTTCTTT. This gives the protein CASSHGGGTEAFF.

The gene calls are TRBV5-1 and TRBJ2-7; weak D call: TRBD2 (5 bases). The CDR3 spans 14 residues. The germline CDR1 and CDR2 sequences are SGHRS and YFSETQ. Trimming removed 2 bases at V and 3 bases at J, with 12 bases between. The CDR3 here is CASSLNRGGYEQYF. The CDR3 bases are TGCGCCAGCAGCTTAAACCGGGGTGGCTACGAGCAGTACTTC.

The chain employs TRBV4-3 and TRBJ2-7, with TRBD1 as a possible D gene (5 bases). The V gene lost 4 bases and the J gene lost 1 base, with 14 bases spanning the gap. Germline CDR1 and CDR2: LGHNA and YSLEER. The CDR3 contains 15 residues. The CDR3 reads CASSLGVGASYEQYF. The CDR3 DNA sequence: TGCGCCAGCAGCCTAGGAGTAGGGGCGTCCTACGAGCAGTACTTC.

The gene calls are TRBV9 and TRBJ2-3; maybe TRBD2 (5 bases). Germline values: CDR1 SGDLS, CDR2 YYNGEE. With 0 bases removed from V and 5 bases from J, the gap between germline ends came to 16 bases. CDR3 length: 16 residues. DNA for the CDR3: TGTGCCAGCAGCGTAGTTGTAGTCGGTGAGGGAGATACGCAGTATTTT. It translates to CASSVVVVGEGDTQYF.

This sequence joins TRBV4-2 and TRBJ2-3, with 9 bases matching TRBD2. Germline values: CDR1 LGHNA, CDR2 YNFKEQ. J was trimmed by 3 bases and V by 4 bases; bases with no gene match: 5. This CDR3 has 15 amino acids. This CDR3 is CASSPEAGGTDTQYF. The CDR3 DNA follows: TGTGCCAGCAGCCCAGAAGCGGGGGGAACAGATACGCAGTATTTT.

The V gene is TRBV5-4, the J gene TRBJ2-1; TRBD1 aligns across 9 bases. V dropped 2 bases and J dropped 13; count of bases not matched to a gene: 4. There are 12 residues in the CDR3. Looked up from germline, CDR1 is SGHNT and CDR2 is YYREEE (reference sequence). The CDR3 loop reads CASSFTGGAQFF. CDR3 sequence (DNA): TGTGCCAGCAGCTTCACAGGGGGCGCACAGTTCTTC.

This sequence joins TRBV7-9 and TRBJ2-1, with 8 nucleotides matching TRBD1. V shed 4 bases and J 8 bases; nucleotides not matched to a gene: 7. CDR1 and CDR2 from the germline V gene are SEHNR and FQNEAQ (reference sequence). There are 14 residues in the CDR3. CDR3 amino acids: CASSSRTGFYEQFF. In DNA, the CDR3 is TGTGCCAGCAGCTCAAGGACAGGGTTTTATGAGCAGTTCTTC.

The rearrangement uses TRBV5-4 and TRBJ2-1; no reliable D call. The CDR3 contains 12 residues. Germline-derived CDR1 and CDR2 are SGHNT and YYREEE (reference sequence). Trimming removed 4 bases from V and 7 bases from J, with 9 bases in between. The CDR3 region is CASSILRNEQFF. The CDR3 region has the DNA TGTGCCAGCAGCATCCTGAGGAATGAGCAGTTCTTC.

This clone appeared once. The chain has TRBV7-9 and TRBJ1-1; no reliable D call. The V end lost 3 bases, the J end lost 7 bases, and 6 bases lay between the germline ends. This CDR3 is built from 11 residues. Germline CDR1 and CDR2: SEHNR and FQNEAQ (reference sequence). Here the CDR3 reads CASSFGGEAFF. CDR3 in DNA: TGTGCCAGCAGCTTTGGCGGTGAAGCTTTCTTT.

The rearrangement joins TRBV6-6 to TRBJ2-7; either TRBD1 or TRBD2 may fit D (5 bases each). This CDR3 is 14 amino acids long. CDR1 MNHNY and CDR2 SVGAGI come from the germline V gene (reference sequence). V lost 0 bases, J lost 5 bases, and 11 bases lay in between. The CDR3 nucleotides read TGTGCCAGCAGTTACTCAGGGACGGTCCACGAGCAGTACTTC. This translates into CASSYSGTVHEQYF.

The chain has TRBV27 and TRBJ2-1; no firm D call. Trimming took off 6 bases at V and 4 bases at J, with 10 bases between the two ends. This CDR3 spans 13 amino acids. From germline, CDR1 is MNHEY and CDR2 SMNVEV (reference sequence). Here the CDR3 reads CASSQTSYNEQFF. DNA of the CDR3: TGTGCCAGCAGCCAGACATCGTACAATGAGCAGTTCTTC.

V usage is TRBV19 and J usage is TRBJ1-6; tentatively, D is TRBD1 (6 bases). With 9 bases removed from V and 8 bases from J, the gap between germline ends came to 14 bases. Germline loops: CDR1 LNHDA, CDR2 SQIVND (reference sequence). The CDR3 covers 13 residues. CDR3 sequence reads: CASGTKDHSPLHF. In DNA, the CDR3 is TGTGCCAGCGGGACAAAGGACCATTCACCCCTCCACTTT.